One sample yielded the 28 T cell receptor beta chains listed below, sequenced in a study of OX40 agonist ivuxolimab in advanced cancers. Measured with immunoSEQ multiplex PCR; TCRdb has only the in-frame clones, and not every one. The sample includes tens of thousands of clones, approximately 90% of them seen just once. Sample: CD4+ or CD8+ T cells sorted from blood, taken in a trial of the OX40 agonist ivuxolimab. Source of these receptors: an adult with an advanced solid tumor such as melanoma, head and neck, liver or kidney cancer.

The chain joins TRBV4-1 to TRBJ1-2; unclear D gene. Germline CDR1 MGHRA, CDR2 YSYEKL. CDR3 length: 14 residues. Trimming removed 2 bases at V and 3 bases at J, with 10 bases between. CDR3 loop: CASSQIYGDYGYTF. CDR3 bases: TGCGCCAGCAGCCAAATATACGGGGACTATGGCTACACCTTC.

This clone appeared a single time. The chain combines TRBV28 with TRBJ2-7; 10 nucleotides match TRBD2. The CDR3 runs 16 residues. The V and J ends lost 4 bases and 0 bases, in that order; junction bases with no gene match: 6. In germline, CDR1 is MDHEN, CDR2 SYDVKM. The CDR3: CASSYPSSGSSYEQYF. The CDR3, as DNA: TGTGCCAGCAGTTACCCGTCTAGCGGGAGCTCCTACGAGCAGTACTTC. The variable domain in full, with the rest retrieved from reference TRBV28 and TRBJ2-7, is DVKVTQSSRYLVKRTGEKVFLECVQDMDHENMFWYRQDPGLGLRLIYFSYDVKMKEKGDIPEGYSVSREKKERFSLILESASTNQTSMYLCASSYPSSGSSYEQYFGPGTRLTVT.

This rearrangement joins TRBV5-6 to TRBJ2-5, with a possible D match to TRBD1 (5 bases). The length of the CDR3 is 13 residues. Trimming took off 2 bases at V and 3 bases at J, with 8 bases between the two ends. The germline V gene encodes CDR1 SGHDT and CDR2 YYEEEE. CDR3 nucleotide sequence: TGTGCCAGCAGCTTTATAGGGGAAGAGACCCAGTACTTC. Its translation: CASSFIGEETQYF.

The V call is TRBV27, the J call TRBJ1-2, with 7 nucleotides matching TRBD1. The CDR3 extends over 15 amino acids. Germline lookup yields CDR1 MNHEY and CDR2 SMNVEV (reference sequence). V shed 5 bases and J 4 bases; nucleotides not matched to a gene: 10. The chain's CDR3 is CASSPGTAPLYGYTF. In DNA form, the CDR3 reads TGTGCCAGCAGTCCGGGGACAGCTCCTCTCTATGGCTACACCTTC.

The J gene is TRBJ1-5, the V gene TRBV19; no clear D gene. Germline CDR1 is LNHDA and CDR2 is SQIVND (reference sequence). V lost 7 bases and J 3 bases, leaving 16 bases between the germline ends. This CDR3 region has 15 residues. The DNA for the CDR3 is TGTGCCAGTACGGAGGGTATTAGTGACAATCAGCCCCAGCATTTT. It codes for CASTEGISDNQPQHF.

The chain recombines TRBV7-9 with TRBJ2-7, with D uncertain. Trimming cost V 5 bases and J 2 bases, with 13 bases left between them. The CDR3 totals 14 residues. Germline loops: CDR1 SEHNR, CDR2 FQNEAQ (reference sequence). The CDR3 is CASSGWTDTYEQYF. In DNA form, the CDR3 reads TGTGCCAGCAGCGGCTGGACGGATACCTACGAGCAGTACTTC.

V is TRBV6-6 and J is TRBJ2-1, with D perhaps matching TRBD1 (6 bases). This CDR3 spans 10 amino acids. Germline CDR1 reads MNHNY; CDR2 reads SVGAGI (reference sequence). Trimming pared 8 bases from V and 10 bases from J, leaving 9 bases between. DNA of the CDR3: TGTGCCAGCGCAGGGGCGGAGCAGTTCTTC. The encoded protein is CASAGAEQFF.

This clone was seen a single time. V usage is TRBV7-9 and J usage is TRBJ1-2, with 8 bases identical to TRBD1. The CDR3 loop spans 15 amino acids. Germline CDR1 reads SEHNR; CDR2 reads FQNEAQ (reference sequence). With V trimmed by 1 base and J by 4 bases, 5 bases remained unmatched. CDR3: CASSLVGQGLYGYTF. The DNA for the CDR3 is TGTGCCAGCAGCTTAGTTGGACAGGGCCTCTATGGCTACACCTTC.

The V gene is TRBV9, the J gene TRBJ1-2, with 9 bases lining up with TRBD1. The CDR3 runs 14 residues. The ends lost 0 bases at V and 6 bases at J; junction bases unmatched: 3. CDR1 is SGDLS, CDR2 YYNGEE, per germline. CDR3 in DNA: TGTGCCAGCAGCGTAGGCGACAGGGGGGATGGCTACACCTTC. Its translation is CASSVGDRGDGYTF.

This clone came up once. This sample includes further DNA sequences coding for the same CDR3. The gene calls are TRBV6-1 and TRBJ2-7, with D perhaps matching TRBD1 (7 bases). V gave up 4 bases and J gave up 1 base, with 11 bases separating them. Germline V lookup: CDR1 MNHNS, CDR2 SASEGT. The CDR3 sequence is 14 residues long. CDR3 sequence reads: CASSGRGASYEQYF. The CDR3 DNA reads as TGTGCCAGCAGTGGCAGGGGGGCTTCCTACGAGCAGTACTTC.

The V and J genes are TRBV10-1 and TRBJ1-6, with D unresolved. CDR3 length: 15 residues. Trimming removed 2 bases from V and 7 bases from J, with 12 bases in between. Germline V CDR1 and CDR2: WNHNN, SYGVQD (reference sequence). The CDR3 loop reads CASSEETLGNSPLHF. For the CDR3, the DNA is TGCGCCAGCAGTGAGGAGACTCTCGGGAATTCACCCCTCCACTTT.

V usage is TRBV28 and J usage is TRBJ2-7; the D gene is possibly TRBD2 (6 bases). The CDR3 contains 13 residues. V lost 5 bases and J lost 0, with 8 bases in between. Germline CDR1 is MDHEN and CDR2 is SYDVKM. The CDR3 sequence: CASSPGDSYEQYF. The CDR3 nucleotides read TGTGCCAGCAGTCCGGGAGACTCCTACGAGCAGTACTTC.

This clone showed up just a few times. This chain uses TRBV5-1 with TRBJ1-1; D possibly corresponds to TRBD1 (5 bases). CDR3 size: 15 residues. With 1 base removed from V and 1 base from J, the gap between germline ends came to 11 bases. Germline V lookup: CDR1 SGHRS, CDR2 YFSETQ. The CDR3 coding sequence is TGCGCCAGCAGCTTGTACAGGAATACGAACACTGAAGCTTTCTTT. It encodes CASSLYRNTNTEAFF.

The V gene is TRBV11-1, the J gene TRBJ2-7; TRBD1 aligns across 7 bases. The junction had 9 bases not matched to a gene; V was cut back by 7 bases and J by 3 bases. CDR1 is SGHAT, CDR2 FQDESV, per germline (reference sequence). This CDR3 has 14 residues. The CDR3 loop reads CASNIVGGNYEQYF. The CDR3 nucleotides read TGTGCCAGCAATATTGTAGGGGGCAACTACGAGCAGTACTTC.

The CDR3 sequence is CAISESWEGTSYEQYF. The CDR3 DNA is TGTGCCATCAGTGAAAGCTGGGAAGGGACGTCCTACGAGCAGTACTTC. This chain joins TRBV10-3 and TRBJ2-7, with D perhaps given as TRBD1 or TRBD2 (5 bases each). CDR3 length equals 16 residues. Looked up from germline, CDR1 is ENHRY and CDR2 is SYGVKD. With 3 bases removed from V and 1 base from J, the gap between germline ends came to 16 bases.

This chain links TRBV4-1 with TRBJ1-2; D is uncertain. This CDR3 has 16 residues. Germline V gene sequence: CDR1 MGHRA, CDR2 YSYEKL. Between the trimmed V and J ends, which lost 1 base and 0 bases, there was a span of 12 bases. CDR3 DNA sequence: TGCGCCAGCAGCCAAGCAGGTCCACCTTCTAACTATGGCTACACCTTC. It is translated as CASSQAGPPSNYGYTF.

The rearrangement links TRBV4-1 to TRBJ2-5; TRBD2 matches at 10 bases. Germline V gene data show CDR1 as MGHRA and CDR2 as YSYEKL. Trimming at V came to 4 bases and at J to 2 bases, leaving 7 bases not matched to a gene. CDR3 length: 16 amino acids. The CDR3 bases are TGCGCCAGCAGCCCCCCAGCGGGAGGGGAACAAGAGACCCAGTACTTC. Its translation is CASSPPAGGEQETQYF.

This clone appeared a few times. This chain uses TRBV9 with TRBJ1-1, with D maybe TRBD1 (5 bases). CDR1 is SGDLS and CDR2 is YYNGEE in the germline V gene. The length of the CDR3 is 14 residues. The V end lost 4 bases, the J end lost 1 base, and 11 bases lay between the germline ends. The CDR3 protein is CASSLSGTNTEAFF. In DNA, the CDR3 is TGTGCCAGCAGCTTATCCGGGACGAACACTGAAGCTTTCTTT. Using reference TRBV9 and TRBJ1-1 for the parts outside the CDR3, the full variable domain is DSGVTQTPKHLITATGQRVTLRCSPRSGDLSVYWYQQSLDQGLQFLIQYYNGEERAKGNILERFSAQQFPDLHSELNLSSLELGDSALYFCASSLSGTNTEAFFGQGTRLTVV.

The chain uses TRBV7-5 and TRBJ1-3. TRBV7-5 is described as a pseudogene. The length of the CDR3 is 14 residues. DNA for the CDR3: TGTGTCAGAAGCCCAAGGACTTGTGGAAACACCATATATTTT. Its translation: CVRSPRTCGNTIYF.

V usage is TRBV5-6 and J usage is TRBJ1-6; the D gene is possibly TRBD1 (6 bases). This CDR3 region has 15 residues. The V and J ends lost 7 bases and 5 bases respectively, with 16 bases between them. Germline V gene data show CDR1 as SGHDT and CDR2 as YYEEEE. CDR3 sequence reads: CASGPWTVNNSPLHF. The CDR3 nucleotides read TGTGCCAGCGGCCCATGGACAGTTAATAATTCACCCCTCCACTTT.

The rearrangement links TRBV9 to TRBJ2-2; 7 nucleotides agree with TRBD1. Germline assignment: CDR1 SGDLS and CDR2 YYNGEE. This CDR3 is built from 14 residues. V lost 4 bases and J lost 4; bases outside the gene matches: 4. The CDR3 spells CASSTGTATGELFF. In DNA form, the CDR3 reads TGTGCCAGCAGCACTGGGACAGCCACCGGGGAGCTGTTTTTT.

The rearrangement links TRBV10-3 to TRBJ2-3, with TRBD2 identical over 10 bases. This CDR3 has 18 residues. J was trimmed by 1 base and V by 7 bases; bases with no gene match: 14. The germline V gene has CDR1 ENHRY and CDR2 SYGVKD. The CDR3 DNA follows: TGTGCCATCATGTCGGGACTAGCGACCAACGTAGGCACAGATACGCAGTATTTT. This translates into CAIMSGLATNVGTDTQYF.

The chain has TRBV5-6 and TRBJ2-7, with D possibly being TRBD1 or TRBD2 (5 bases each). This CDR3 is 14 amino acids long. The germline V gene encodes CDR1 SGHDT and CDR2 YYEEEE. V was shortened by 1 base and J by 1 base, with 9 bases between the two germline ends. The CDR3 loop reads CASSLRDGSYEQYF. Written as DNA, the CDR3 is TGTGCCAGCAGCTTGCGGGACGGGTCCTACGAGCAGTACTTC.

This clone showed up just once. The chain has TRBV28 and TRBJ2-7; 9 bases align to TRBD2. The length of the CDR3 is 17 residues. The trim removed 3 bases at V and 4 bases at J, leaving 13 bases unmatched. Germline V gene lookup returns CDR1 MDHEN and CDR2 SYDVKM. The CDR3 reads CASSFRVGLAGSYEQYF. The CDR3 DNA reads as TGTGCCAGCAGTTTCAGGGTGGGGCTAGCGGGAAGTTACGAGCAGTACTTC.

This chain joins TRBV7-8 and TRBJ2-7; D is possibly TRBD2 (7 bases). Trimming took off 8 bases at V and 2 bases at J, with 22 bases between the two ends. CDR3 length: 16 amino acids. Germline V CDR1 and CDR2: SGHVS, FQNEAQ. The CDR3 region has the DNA TGTGCCAGCTCTAGGGGGGCTAGCGGAGTTACCTACGAGCAGTACTTC. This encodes CASSRGASGVTYEQYF. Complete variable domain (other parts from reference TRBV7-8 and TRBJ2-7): GAGVSQSPRYKVAKRGQDVALRCDPISGHVSLFWYQQALGQGPEFLTYFQNEAQLDKSGLPSDRFFAERPEGSVSTLKIQRTQQEDSAVYLCASSRGASGVTYEQYFGPGTRLTVT.

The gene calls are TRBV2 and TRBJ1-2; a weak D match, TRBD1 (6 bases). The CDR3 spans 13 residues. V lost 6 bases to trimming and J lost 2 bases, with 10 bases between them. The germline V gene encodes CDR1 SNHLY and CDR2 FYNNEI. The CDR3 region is CASRDSDNYGYTF. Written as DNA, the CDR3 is TGTGCCAGCAGGGACAGCGACAACTATGGCTACACCTTC.

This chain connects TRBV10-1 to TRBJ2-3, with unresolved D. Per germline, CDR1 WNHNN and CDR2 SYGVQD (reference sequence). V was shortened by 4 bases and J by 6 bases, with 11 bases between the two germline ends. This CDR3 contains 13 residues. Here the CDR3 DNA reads TGCGCCAGCAGTGTTGGGTCGGGCGATACGCAGTATTTT. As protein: CASSVGSGDTQYF.

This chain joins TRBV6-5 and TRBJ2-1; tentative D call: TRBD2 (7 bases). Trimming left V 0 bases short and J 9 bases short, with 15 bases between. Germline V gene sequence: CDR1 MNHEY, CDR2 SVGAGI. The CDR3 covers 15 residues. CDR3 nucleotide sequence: TGTGCCAGCAGTTACTCGGGGGGGGCCCACATTGAGCAGTTCTTC. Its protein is CASSYSGGAHIEQFF.